A selection of T cell receptor beta chains follows, all from one sample in a study of blood T cells in healthy people across ages. TCRdb fed the 5' RACE reads into MiXCR, producing one record per CDR3 protein. The sample contains about 1.4 million distinct CDR3 sequences, roughly 64% of which appear only once. Sequenced input: blood. Receptors originate from a man between 18 and 29 years old in good health. Each CDR3 is given with its conserved first and last residue. The D gene is left open where the match is weak. Where a row states a size, it is once, few, many or the class of an expanded clone; other rows omit it.

TRBJ2-5 | TRBV5-1 | TRBD1 | once | TGCGCCAGCAGCTACCCTCAGGGGGATTCGGAGACCCAGTACTTC | CASSYPQGDSETQYF
TRBJ1-2 | TRBV6-1 | TRBD1 | NA | TGTGCCAGCAGCCAAAACTTCCGGACAGGGGGCCTCAACTATGGCTACACCTTC | CASSQNFRTGGLNYGYTF
TRBJ2-3 | TRBV6-2/TRBV6-3 | NA | few | TGTGCCAGCAGTCCCCCGGGACGTCCCAAGGATACGCAGTATTTT | CASSPPGRPKDTQYF
TRBJ1-2 | TRBV5-6 | NA | NA | TGTGCCAGCAGCCTACGTGGAGGACACTATGGCTACACCTTC | CASSLRGGHYGYTF
TRBJ1-2 | TRBV18 | TRBD1 | NA | TGTGCCAGCTCGCCTCTAGGACAGGCGACAAACTATGGCTACACCTTC | CASSPLGQATNYGYTF
TRBJ2-4 | TRBV10-3 | NA | few | TGTGCCATCAGTGAGTCGACCGTGAGGACCAAAAACATTCAGTACTTC | CAISESTVRTKNIQYF
TRBJ2-3 | TRBV12-3/TRBV12-4 | NA | NA | TGTGCCAGCAGTTCGTTTGAAGGCGGAAGGCGGTATTTT | CASSSFEGGRRYF
TRBJ2-5 | TRBV2 | TRBD1 | few | TGTGCCAGCAGTGTCCGGGACAGATCTCAAGAGACCCAGTACTTC | CASSVRDRSQETQYF
TRBJ1-2 | TRBV10-3 | NA | NA | TGTGCCATCAGGGAGACAGGAGACTATGGCTACACCTTC | CAIRETGDYGYTF
TRBJ2-7 | TRBV6-2/TRBV6-3 | TRBD2 | NA | TGTGCCAGCCTCCCCAGCGGGAGAGGCGAGCAGTACTTC | CASLPSGRGEQYF
TRBJ2-7 | TRBV28 | NA | NA | TGTGCCAGCAGTCCTGGGACCGGGTTCCCCTACGAGCAGTACTTC | CASSPGTGFPYEQYF
TRBJ2-7 | TRBV27 | TRBD1 | NA | TGTGCCAGCAGTCCTTACAGGGGGCGAGCCTACGAGCAGTACTTC | CASSPYRGRAYEQYF
TRBJ2-7 | TRBV7-9 | NA | NA | TGTGCCAGCAGCTCCTGGGGGAGTAGCGGCCCCTACAATGAGCAGTACTTC | CASSSWGSSGPYNEQYF
TRBJ2-5 | TRBV11-2 | NA | NA | TGTGCCAGCAGCGTAGACAGGATCAGGGAGCAGTACTTC | CASSVDRIREQYF
TRBJ2-3 | TRBV5-1 | NA | NA | TGCGCCAGCAGCCCGGGGGATGGCCCAGATACGCAGTATTTT | CASSPGDGPDTQYF
TRBJ2-7 | TRBV7-9 | NA | NA | TGTGCCAGCAGCCCCCCCCGGAGTTACGGGCAGTACTTC | CASSPPRSYGQYF
TRBJ2-7 | TRBV20-1 | TRBD2 | NA | TGCAGCGCCTTGGGGCGGCGGGAGGCTTACGAGCAGTACTTC | CSALGRREAYEQYF
TRBJ1-2 | TRBV6-5 | NA | few | TGTGCCAGCAGTCGATCGAACAGGGTTAACTATGGCTACACCTTC | CASSRSNRVNYGYTF
TRBJ2-1 | TRBV5-1 | TRBD1 | NA | TGCGCCAGCAGATCGTCCGGGACAGGTAACAATGAGCAGTTCTTC | CASRSSGTGNNEQFF
TRBJ2-3 | TRBV20-1 | NA | NA | TGCAGTGCTAGAGATTACCGGCGGGAAATCACAGATACGCAGTATTTT | CSARDYRREITDTQYF
TRBJ1-1 | TRBV3-1 | NA | few | TGTGCCAGCAGCCAAGGACTGACGAACACTGAAGCTTTCTTT | CASSQGLTNTEAFF
TRBJ2-1 | TRBV7-6 | NA | few | TGTGCCAGCAGCCCCACGGGACCTATGGGCGGTGAGCAGTTCTTC | CASSPTGPMGGEQFF
TRBJ1-5 | TRBV4-1 | NA | NA | TGCGCCAGCAGCCTCGGACTGGAAAGCAATCAGCCCCAGCATTTT | CASSLGLESNQPQHF
TRBJ2-7 | TRBV10-3 | NA | NA | TGTGCCATCAGCTCCAGGGGATACGAGCAGTACTTC | CAISSRGYEQYF
TRBJ2-1 | TRBV12-3/TRBV12-4 | TRBD2 | NA | TGTGCCAGCAGCCATCATTTAGCGGGATACTACAATGAGCAGTTCTTC | CASSHHLAGYYNEQFF
TRBJ2-5 | TRBV11-1 | TRBD2 | NA | TGTGCCAGCAGCATTCCAAGGCTAGCGGGATTTTCGGTAGCAACCCCAACCTACAATGAGCAGTACTTC | CASSIPRLAGFSVATPTYNEQYF
TRBJ2-1 | TRBV7-9 | NA | NA | TGTGCCAGCAGTACGAGGCAGGGGACACGGATCTACAATGAGCAGTTCTTC | CASSTRQGTRIYNEQFF
TRBJ2-3 | TRBV20-1 | NA | few | TGCAGTGCTAGAGATCGGGAGGTGATAAGGGGGAATACGCAGTATTTT | CSARDREVIRGNTQYF
TRBJ2-5 | TRBV12-3/TRBV12-4 | NA | NA | TGTGCCAGCAGTCCAGAACAGGGGCCGGGGGGAGAGCAGTACTTC | CASSPEQGPGGEQYF
TRBJ2-1 | TRBV3-1 | NA | NA | TGTGCCAGCAGCCTCTCGGGGGGCCGAGACTCCTACAATGAGCAGTTCTTC | CASSLSGGRDSYNEQFF
TRBJ2-7 | TRBV5-6 | NA | NA | TGTGCCAGCAGCTCCACAGGGTATTTGACCTACGAGCAGTACTTC | CASSSTGYLTYEQYF
TRBJ1-4 | TRBV5-1 | TRBD1 | NA | TGCGCCAGCAGCGCAAGTTACAGGACAGGCTCGAATGAAAAACTGTTTTTT | CASSASYRTGSNEKLFF
TRBJ2-6 | TRBV10-3 | NA | NA | TGTGCCATCACCGACAGGGAGGCTGGGGCCAACGTCCTGACTTTC | CAITDREAGANVLTF
TRBJ2-1 | TRBV9 | TRBD1 | NA | TGTGCCAGCAGCGTAGCGACAGGGTCCCATGAGCAGTTCTTC | CASSVATGSHEQFF
TRBJ2-3 | TRBV29-1 | NA | NA | TGCAGCGTTGAAGAGGGGGAAACAGGTCTAGGTACGCAGTATTTT | CSVEEGETGLGTQYF
TRBJ2-5 | TRBV29-1 | NA | NA | TGCAGCGTTGGGCCGGGACACACCTCGAGAGAGCAGTACTTC | CSVGPGHTSREQYF
TRBJ2-7 | TRBV29-1 | NA | few | TGCAGCGTTGAACGGGGGGCGGGTCAGGCCTACGAGCAGTACTTC | CSVERGAGQAYEQYF
TRBJ2-5 | TRBV6-1 | NA | NA | TGTGCCAGCAGTGTGGGGCAGGGCGCCCCACAAGAGACCCAGTACTTC | CASSVGQGAPQETQYF
TRBJ2-2 | TRBV4-1 | NA | few | TGCGCCAGCAGCCCGAATCGATTATACAACGAGCTGTTTTTT | CASSPNRLYNELFF
TRBJ2-1 | TRBV9 | TRBD1 | few | TGTGCCAGCAGCGTTCTCAGGTGGGACAGAGAGCAGTTCTTC | CASSVLRWDREQFF
TRBJ1-1 | TRBV29-1 | NA | few | TGCAGCGTGGACCCAGCACCTGGGCTAGGTGAAGCTTTCTTT | CSVDPAPGLGEAFF
TRBJ1-5 | TRBV10-3 | TRBD1 | few | TGTGCCATCAGTGAGACGGACAGGGAGGGTCAGCCCCAGCATTTT | CAISETDREGQPQHF
TRBJ2-7 | TRBV7-8 | NA | NA | TGTGCCAGCAGCTTATTCGGGGGTTTAATCTACGAGCAGTACTTC | CASSLFGGLIYEQYF
TRBJ1-2 | TRBV6-5 | TRBD1 | few | TGTGCCAGCAGTTACCGAGGACAGGGCGCATATGGCTACACCTTC | CASSYRGQGAYGYTF
TRBJ2-5 | TRBV15 | TRBD1 | once | TGTGCCACCAGCAGAGGGGAGGGGACAGGGTCGCAAGAGACCCAGTACTTC | CATSRGEGTGSQETQYF
TRBJ1-5 | TRBV7-2 | TRBD1 | NA | TGTGCCAGCAGCCCCCGGGGGGACAGGGTCCCTCAGCCCCAGCATTTT | CASSPRGDRVPQPQHF
TRBJ2-1 | TRBV12-3/TRBV12-4 | NA | NA | TGTGCCAGCAGCCCCCCGAATCACAATGAGCAGTTCTTC | CASSPPNHNEQFF
TRBJ1-2 | TRBV7-9 | NA | NA | TGTGCCAGCAGCTTAGCGGTAGATTTCCCGGGGAGTGGCTACACCTTC | CASSLAVDFPGSGYTF
TRBJ1-2 | TRBV3-1 | NA | NA | TGTGCCAGCAGCCACACCGTGGATCACTATGGCTACACCTTC | CASSHTVDHYGYTF
TRBJ2-7 | TRBV4-1 | NA | NA | TGCGCCAGCAGCCAACAGGGAAATCTCTACGAGCAGTACTTC | CASSQQGNLYEQYF
TRBJ1-2 | TRBV7-8 | NA | NA | TGTGCCAGCAGCGCCGGACGGCCCTCGGATGGCTACACCTTC | CASSAGRPSDGYTF